Below are 25 T cell receptor beta chains sequenced from a single sample in a study of cytomegalovirus exposure and HLA in healthy donors. PCR primers comprised 60 Vbeta and 13 Jbeta primers. Repertoires were generated with immunoSEQ multiplex PCR, while TCRdb's copy carries only in-frame clones and drops some. The sample holds around 97,000 clones, around a tenth seen once. Input material: PBMCs. These receptors all stem from a man aged 45-65 years in good health and CMV-seropositive.

This clone was seen a handful of times. The chain is built from TRBV7-3 and TRBJ2-1; D is perhaps TRBD2 (5 bases). V dropped 5 bases and J dropped 0 bases, with 11 bases sitting between them. The CDR3 covers 15 residues. CDR1 and CDR2 (germline): SGHTA, FQGTGA. Written as DNA, the CDR3 is TGTGCCAGCAGCCCAGACTATAGCTCCTACAATGAGCAGTTCTTC. The encoded protein is CASSPDYSSYNEQFF.

This clone was observed a handful of times. This rearrangement joins TRBV30 to TRBJ1-6; possible D gene TRBD1, 6 bases. V was clipped by 0 bases and J by 8 bases, with 14 bases between them. From germline, CDR1 is GTSNPN and CDR2 SVGIG (reference sequence). This CDR3 comprises 15 residues. The CDR3 loop is CAWSVPGGSDSPLHF. In DNA form, the CDR3 reads TGTGCCTGGAGTGTTCCGGGGGGCTCGGATTCACCCCTCCACTTT.

This clone has more than one count but fewer than ten. The chain employs TRBV30 and TRBJ2-3, with 9 nucleotides matching TRBD2. The CDR3 is made up of 14 amino acids. Losses at the gene ends were 4 bases for V and 4 bases for J; bases not matched to a gene: 6. CDR1 GTSNPN and CDR2 SVGIG come from the germline V gene (reference sequence). The CDR3 DNA is TGTGCCTGGATACCGGGACTAGCCCCAGATACGCAGTATTTT. Its translation is CAWIPGLAPDTQYF.

On this clone: This likely comes from a read error, as the CDR3 has no conserved phenylalanine or tryptophan at its end. As DNA, the CDR3 is TGTGCCAGCAGGCCGGACAGGGGGGCAGATACGCAGTATGTT. Amino acid sequence: CASRPDRGADTQYV. The chain has TRBV6-1 and TRBJ2-3, with 10 bases matching TRBD1. The V and J ends lost 6 bases and 4 bases, in that order; junction bases with no gene match: 4. There are 14 residues in the CDR3. Looked up from germline, CDR1 is MNHNS and CDR2 is SASEGT.

This clone was counted between two and nine times. The chain employs TRBV29-1 and TRBJ2-5; 14 nucleotides agree with TRBD2. V was pared by 5 bases and J by 1 base, with 3 bases of the junction left unmatched. Per the germline V gene, CDR1 is SQVTM and CDR2 is ANQGSEA. The CDR3 is made up of 15 amino acids. The DNA for the CDR3 is TGCAGCGTTCCCGGGACTAGCGGGAGCCAAGAGACCCAGTACTTC. Translated, it gives CSVPGTSGSQETQYF.

This clone was found a few times. V usage is TRBV7-6 and J usage is TRBJ2-3, with TRBD2 identical over 11 bases. Germline CDR1 is SGHVS and CDR2 is FNYEAQ. The V and J ends lost 5 bases and 6 bases, in that order; junction bases with no gene match: 7. CDR3 size: 15 residues. The CDR3 DNA is TGTGCCAGCAGCCCGTTAGCGGGAGGGACTGATACGCAGTATTTT. Its translation is CASSPLAGGTDTQYF.

In DNA form, the CDR3 reads TGTGCCAGCAGTTACGTTTTCGTGAACACCGGGGAGCTGTTTTTT. This encodes CASSYVFVNTGELFF. This chain uses TRBV6-5 with TRBJ2-2; D remains ambiguous. The germline V gene has CDR1 MNHEY and CDR2 SVGAGI. Deletions cut 2 bases from V and 1 base from J, with 8 bases between. This CDR3 is 15 amino acids long.

The chain couples TRBV9 to TRBJ2-2; tentative D call: TRBD2 (6 bases). Between the trimmed V and J ends, which lost 2 bases and 3 bases, there was a span of 14 bases. Germline loops: CDR1 SGDLS, CDR2 YYNGEE. This CDR3 has 16 residues. The CDR3 region is CASSVRDGSYTGELFF. The CDR3 DNA sequence: TGTGCCAGCAGCGTGAGAGACGGGAGTTACACCGGGGAGCTGTTTTTT.

DNA for the CDR3: TGTGCCAGTAGTATGGGGGGACCGGGGACTGAAGCTTTCTTT. It yields the protein CASSMGGPGTEAFF. The V gene is TRBV19, the J gene TRBJ1-1; D is possibly TRBD1 (5 bases). Trimming shortened V by 3 bases and J by 5 bases, and 13 bases separated the two germline ends. From germline, CDR1 is LNHDA and CDR2 SQIVND (reference sequence). The CDR3 covers 14 residues.

This clone was detected only a few times. Here the CDR3 DNA reads TGTGCCAGCAGCCCGACGAGTCCGGACTCCGGCTTACCCTCCTACGAGCAGTACTTC. Its translation is CASSPTSPDSGLPSYEQYF. V and J are TRBV5-5 and TRBJ2-7; D perhaps matches TRBD2 (5 bases). The CDR3 spans 19 residues. The germline CDR1 and CDR2 sequences are SGHKS and YYEKEE (reference sequence). V lost 4 bases to trimming and J lost 0 bases, with 26 bases between them.

This clone has just a few counts. The CDR3, as DNA: TGCGCCAGCAGCTTGGAGGGGGCTTCCTACGAGCAGTACTTC. Its translation is CASSLEGASYEQYF. The chain joins TRBV5-1 to TRBJ2-7; 7 bases are a match to TRBD1. V lost 0 bases and J lost 1; bases outside the gene matches: 1. The CDR3 has 14 amino acids. CDR1 and CDR2 (germline): SGHRS, YFSETQ.

This clone was counted only a few times. The V and J genes are TRBV9 and TRBJ2-3; 7 bases fit TRBD2. This CDR3 contains 17 residues. V dropped 1 base and J dropped 3; count of bases not matched to a gene: 11. Germline V gene lookup returns CDR1 SGDLS and CDR2 YYNGEE. CDR3 DNA: TGTGCCAGCAGCGTACACGGGGAGGGAGGGCCGACAGATACGCAGTATTTT. Its protein product is CASSVHGEGGPTDTQYF. Together with reference TRBV9 and TRBJ2-3, the CDR3 gives the full variable domain: DSGVTQTPKHLITATGQRVTLRCSPRSGDLSVYWYQQSLDQGLQFLIQYYNGEERAKGNILERFSAQQFPDLHSELNLSSLELGDSALYFCASSVHGEGGPTDTQYFGPGTRLTVL.

The CDR3 is CASSFRDTKPEQYF. As DNA, the CDR3 is TGTGCCAGCAGCTTCCGGGACACCAAACCCGAGCAGTACTTC. The rearrangement links TRBV13 to TRBJ2-7; possible D gene TRBD1, 6 bases. The germline V gene encodes CDR1 PRHDT and CDR2 FYEKMQ (reference sequence). This CDR3 has 14 amino acids. V dropped 3 bases and J dropped 6 bases, with 15 bases sitting between them.

This chain uses TRBV19 with TRBJ2-7; D possibly corresponds to TRBD2 (7 bases). Trimming pared 5 bases from V and 4 bases from J, leaving 18 bases between. The CDR3 has 15 amino acids. Germline-derived CDR1 and CDR2 are LNHDA and SQIVND (reference sequence). The CDR3 spells CASSHQGGGDYEQYF. The DNA for the CDR3 is TGTGCCAGTAGTCACCAGGGAGGGGGAGATTACGAGCAGTACTTC.

J is TRBJ1-1 and V is TRBV6-1; D call uncertain. The CDR3 runs to 12 residues. Germline CDR1 reads MNHNS; CDR2 reads SASEGT. With 5 bases removed from V and 5 bases from J, the gap between germline ends came to 9 bases. CDR3 bases: TGTGCCAGCAGTCCCGAGGGAACTGAAGCTTTCTTT. This codes for CASSPEGTEAFF.

The rearrangement uses TRBV9 and TRBJ1-4; 7 nucleotides match TRBD1. J lost 3 bases, V lost 2 bases, and 1 base had no gene match. The length of the CDR3 is 14 residues. The germline V gene has CDR1 SGDLS and CDR2 YYNGEE. Written as DNA, the CDR3 is TGTGCCAGCAGCGTGGGACAGTCTAATGAAAAACTGTTTTTT. Protein sequence: CASSVGQSNEKLFF.

This sequence joins TRBV7-9 and TRBJ2-1; the match to TRBD2 covers 9 bases. V shed 0 bases, J shed 10 bases, and the junction held 7 bases outside the gene matches. The CDR3 sequence is 15 residues long. Germline V lookup: CDR1 SEHNR, CDR2 FQNEAQ (reference sequence). The CDR3, as DNA: TGTGCCAGCAGCTTAGCGCGGGAGGGCCCATTAGAGCAGTTCTTC. This translates into CASSLAREGPLEQFF.

This clone came up a few times. This chain uses TRBV10-2 with TRBJ1-5, with 7 bases matching TRBD1. CDR1 is WSHSY, CDR2 SAAADI, per germline. Trimming removed 2 bases from V and 5 bases from J; junction bases left unmatched: 3. This CDR3 comprises 14 residues. The CDR3 coding sequence is TGCGCCAGCAGTGAGAGGCAGGGGGATCAGCCCCAGCATTTT. Residues: CASSERQGDQPQHF.

This rearrangement joins TRBV7-6 to TRBJ2-7, with TRBD2 matching 10 bases. V was clipped by 2 bases and J by 3 bases; unmatched bases: 10. This CDR3 contains 17 residues. Germline lookup yields CDR1 SGHVS and CDR2 FNYEAQ. The CDR3 region is CASSLSLASGSNYEQYF. CDR3 bases: TGTGCCAGCAGCTTATCCCTCGCTAGCGGGAGTAACTACGAGCAGTACTTC.

V is TRBV28 and J is TRBJ1-1; the D is unclear. CDR3 length: 14 amino acids. V gave up 2 bases and J gave up 0 bases, with 7 bases separating them. Germline V gene lookup returns CDR1 MDHEN and CDR2 SYDVKM. The CDR3 DNA sequence: TGTGCCAGCAGTTTAGGCACCATGAACACTGAAGCTTTCTTT. Its protein product is CASSLGTMNTEAFF.

The chain has TRBV19 and TRBJ1-2; 8 bases match TRBD1. This CDR3 spans 15 amino acids. J lost 2 bases, V lost 3 bases, and 5 bases had no gene match. Germline CDR1 and CDR2: LNHDA and SQIVND (reference sequence). CDR3 region: CASSIGWTGNYGYTF. Here the CDR3 DNA reads TGTGCCAGTAGTATCGGCTGGACAGGGAACTATGGCTACACCTTC. Full variable domain (remainder filled in from reference TRBV19 and TRBJ1-2): DGGITQSPKYLFRKEGQNVTLSCEQNLNHDAMYWYRQDPGQGLRLIYYSQIVNDFQKGDIAEGYSVSREKKESFPLTVTSAQKNPTAFYLCASSIGWTGNYGYTFGSGTRLTVV.

The table lists this clone with a few counts. The chain has TRBV25-1 and TRBJ2-7; no firm D call. Germline V gene sequence: CDR1 MGHDK, CDR2 SYGVNS. The CDR3 length is 11 residues. The ends were cut back, 4 bases at V and 4 bases at J, with 5 bases in the middle. CDR3 protein: CASSGAYEQYF. The CDR3 DNA follows: TGTGCCAGCAGTGGAGCGTACGAGCAGTACTTC.

This clone was counted a few times. Other nucleotide sequences in the sample specify the same CDR3. This rearrangement joins TRBV6-5 to TRBJ1-1; 7 bases match TRBD1. V trimming: 0 bases; J trimming: 4 bases; junction bases outside the gene matches: 5. The CDR3 runs to 15 residues. The germline gives CDR1 MNHEY, CDR2 SVGAGI. In nucleotides, the CDR3 is TGTGCCAGCAGTTACTCCCGACAGGGCGGCACTGAAGCTTTCTTT. Its translation: CASSYSRQGGTEAFF.

V and J are TRBV28 and TRBJ1-1; TRBD1 agrees at 8 bases. J lost 0 bases, V lost 2 bases, and 11 bases had no gene match. In germline, CDR1 is MDHEN, CDR2 SYDVKM. The length of the CDR3 is 18 residues. CDR3 nucleotides: TGTGCCAGCAGTTTAGGTAGCTGGGACAGGCCAATGAACACTGAAGCTTTCTTT. Its protein product is CASSLGSWDRPMNTEAFF.

This clone was picked up a small number of times. The CDR3 is CASSTGSTEAFF. CDR3 coding DNA: TGTGCCAGCAGCACAGGTTCCACTGAAGCTTTCTTT. The chain links TRBV9 to TRBJ1-1; D may be TRBD1 (5 bases). The germline V and J ends were trimmed by 4 bases and 4 bases, with 8 bases remaining between them. This CDR3 spans 12 amino acids. Germline-derived CDR1 and CDR2 are SGDLS and YYNGEE.